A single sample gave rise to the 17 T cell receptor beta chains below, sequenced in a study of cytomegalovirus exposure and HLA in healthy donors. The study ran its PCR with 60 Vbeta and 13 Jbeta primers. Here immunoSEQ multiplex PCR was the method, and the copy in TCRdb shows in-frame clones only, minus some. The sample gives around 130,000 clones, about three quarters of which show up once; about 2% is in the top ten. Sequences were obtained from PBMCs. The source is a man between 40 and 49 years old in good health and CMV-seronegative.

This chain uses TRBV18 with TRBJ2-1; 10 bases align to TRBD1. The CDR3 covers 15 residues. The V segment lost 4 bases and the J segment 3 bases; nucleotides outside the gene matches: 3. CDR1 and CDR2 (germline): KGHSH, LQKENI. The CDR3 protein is CASSLGTGVYNEQFF. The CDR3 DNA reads TGTGCCAGCTCACTCGGGACAGGGGTCTACAATGAGCAGTTCTTC.

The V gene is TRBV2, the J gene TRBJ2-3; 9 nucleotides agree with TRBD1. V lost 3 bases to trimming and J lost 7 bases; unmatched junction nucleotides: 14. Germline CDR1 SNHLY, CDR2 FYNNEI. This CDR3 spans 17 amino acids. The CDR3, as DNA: TGTGCCAGCAGTGACCCCCCTAGGACAGGGGACCTTAATACGCAGTATTTT. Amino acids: CASSDPPRTGDLNTQYF.

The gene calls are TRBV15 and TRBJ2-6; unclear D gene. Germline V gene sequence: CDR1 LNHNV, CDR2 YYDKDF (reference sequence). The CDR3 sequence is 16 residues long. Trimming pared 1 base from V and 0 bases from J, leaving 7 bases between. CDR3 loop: CATSRGSYSGANVLTF. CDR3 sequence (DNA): TGTGCCACCAGCAGAGGGAGTTACTCTGGGGCCAACGTCCTGACTTTC.

The CDR3 DNA is TGTGCCAGCAGGCCTGATCAGGGGGCGCGGACTGAAGCTTTCTTT. Protein: CASRPDQGARTEAFF. The chain has TRBV2 and TRBJ1-1; 8 nucleotides align to TRBD1. The V and J ends lost 6 bases and 5 bases, in that order; junction bases with no gene match: 11. Germline V CDR1 and CDR2: SNHLY, FYNNEI. The CDR3 runs 15 residues.

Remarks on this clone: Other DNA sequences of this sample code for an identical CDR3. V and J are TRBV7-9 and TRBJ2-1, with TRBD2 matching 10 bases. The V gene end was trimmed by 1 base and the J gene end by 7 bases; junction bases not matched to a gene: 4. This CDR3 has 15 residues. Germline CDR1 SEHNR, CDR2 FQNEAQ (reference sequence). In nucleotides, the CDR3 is TGTGCCAGCAGCTTAGAGGGACTAGCGCTAAATGAGCAGTTCTTC. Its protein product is CASSLEGLALNEQFF. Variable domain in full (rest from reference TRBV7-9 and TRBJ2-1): DTGVSQNPRHKITKRGQNVTFRCDPISEHNRLYWYRQTLGQGPEFLTYFQNEAQLEKSRLLSDRFSAERPKGSFSTLEIQRTEQGDSAMYLCASSLEGLALNEQFFGPGTRLTVL.

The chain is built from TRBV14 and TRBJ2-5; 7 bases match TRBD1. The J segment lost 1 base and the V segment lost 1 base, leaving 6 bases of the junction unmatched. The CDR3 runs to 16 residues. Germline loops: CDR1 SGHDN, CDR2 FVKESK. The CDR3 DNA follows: TGTGCCAGCAGCCAAGGAGAAGGGGGCGGCCAAGAGACCCAGTACTTC. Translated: CASSQGEGGGQETQYF.

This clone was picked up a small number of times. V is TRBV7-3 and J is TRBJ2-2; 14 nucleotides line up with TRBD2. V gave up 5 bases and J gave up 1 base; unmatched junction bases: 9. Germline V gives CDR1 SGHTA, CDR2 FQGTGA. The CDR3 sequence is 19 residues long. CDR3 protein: CASSPGTSGGLQNTGELFF. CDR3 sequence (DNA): TGTGCCAGCAGCCCCGGGACTAGCGGGGGCCTACAGAACACCGGGGAGCTGTTTTTT.

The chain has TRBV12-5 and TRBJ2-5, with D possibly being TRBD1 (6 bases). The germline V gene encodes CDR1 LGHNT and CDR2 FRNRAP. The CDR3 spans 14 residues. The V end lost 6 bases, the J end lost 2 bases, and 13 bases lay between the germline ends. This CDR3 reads CASGFEGGQETQYF. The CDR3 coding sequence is TGTGCTAGTGGATTCGAAGGGGGACAAGAGACCCAGTACTTC. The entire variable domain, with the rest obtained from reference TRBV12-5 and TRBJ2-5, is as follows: DARVTQTPRHKVTEMGQEVTMRCQPILGHNTVFWYRQTMMQGLELLAYFRNRAPLDDSGMPKDRFSAEMPDATLATLKIQPSEPRDSAVYFCASGFEGGQETQYFGPGTRLLVL.

This CDR3 reads CAWSVRVRGGGYTF. The CDR3 bases are TGTGCCTGGAGTGTACGGGTGAGAGGGGGTGGCTACACCTTC. This chain links TRBV30 with TRBJ1-2, with D perhaps matching TRBD1 (6 bases). Germline assignment: CDR1 GTSNPN and CDR2 SVGIG (reference sequence). Trimming left V 0 bases short and J 7 bases short, with 15 bases between. CDR3 length equals 14 residues.

The DNA of the CDR3 is TGTGCCAGCAGGGGACAGGGACAAGAGACCCAGTACTTC. Protein: CASRGQGQETQYF. The chain couples TRBV27 to TRBJ2-5; 9 nucleotides match TRBD1. V lost 6 bases and J lost 2; bases outside the gene matches: 1. The V gene's germline CDR1 is MNHEY and CDR2 SMNVEV (reference sequence). This CDR3 contains 13 residues.

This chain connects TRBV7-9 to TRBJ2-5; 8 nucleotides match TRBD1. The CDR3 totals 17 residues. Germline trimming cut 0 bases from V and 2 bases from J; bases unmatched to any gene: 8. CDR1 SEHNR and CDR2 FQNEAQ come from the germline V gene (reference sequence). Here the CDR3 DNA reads TGTGCCAGCAGCTTAGCACGCGACAGGGGTTATCAAGAGACCCAGTACTTC. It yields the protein CASSLARDRGYQETQYF.

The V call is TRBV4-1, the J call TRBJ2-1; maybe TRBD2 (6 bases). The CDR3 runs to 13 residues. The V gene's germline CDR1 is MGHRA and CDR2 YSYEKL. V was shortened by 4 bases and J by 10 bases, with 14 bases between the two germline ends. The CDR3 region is CASSRLGLGEQFF. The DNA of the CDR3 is TGCGCCAGCAGCCGACTAGGTCTGGGGGAGCAGTTCTTC.

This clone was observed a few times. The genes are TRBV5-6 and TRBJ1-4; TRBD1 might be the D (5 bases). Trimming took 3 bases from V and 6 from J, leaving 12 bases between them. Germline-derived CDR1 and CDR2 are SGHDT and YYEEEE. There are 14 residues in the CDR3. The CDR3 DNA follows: TGTGCCAGCAGCTGGCGCGGGGGGGATGAAAAACTGTTTTTT. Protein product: CASSWRGGDEKLFF.

This chain's CDR3 is CASSSGQGGGDTQYF. As DNA, the CDR3 is TGCGCCAGCAGCTCCGGACAGGGAGGCGGAGATACGCAGTATTTT. The chain is built from TRBV5-1 and TRBJ2-3; 8 nucleotides line up with TRBD1. Germline CDR1 reads SGHRS; CDR2 reads YFSETQ. CDR3 length: 15 residues. The V segment lost 3 bases and the J segment 5 bases; nucleotides outside the gene matches: 8.

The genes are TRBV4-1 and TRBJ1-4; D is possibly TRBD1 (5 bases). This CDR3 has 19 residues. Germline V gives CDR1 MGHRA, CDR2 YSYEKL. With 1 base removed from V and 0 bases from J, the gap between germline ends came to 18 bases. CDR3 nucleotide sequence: TGCGCCAGCAGCCAAGGCGAGCGGGGGAGCGGTGCAACTAATGAAAAACTGTTTTTT. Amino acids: CASSQGERGSGATNEKLFF.

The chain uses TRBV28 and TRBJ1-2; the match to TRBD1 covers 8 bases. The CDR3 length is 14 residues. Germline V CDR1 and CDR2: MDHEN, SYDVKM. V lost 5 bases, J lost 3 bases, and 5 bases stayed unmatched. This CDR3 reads CASSPPGQDYGYTF. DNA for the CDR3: TGTGCCAGCAGTCCCCCGGGACAGGACTATGGCTACACCTTC.

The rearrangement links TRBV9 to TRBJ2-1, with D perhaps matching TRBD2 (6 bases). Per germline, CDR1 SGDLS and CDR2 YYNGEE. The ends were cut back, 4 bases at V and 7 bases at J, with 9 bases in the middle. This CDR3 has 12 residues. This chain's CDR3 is CASSLSGNEQFF. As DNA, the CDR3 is TGTGCCAGCAGCCTCAGCGGGAATGAGCAGTTCTTC.